The 12 T cell receptor beta chains in this list originate from one sample, sequenced in a study of T cells in tuberculosis. Cells were sorted from thawed PBMC rested overnight and stained with GMM-loaded CD1B tetramer, viability dye and anti-CD3. CD1B tetramers were loaded with Rhodococcus equi-derived C32 glucose monomycolate. Clones were read by immunoSEQ multiplex PCR, and TCRdb kept only the in-frame ones, dropping some. The table lists around 50,000 clones, roughly 88% of them singletons. The sequencing input was CD1b-GMM tetramer-negative cells sorted from PBMCs. The receptors were sampled from an adult woman with latent tuberculosis.

This clone appeared a single time. V gene TRBV6-1 combines with J gene TRBJ2-1; 12 bases line up with TRBD2. CDR1 and CDR2 (germline): MNHNS, SASEGT. This CDR3 contains 16 residues. J gave up 4 bases and V 3 bases, and 4 bases lay outside the gene matches. The CDR3 protein is CASSDPSGGGYNEQFF. CDR3 bases: TGTGCCAGCAGTGACCCTAGCGGGGGGGGGTACAATGAGCAGTTCTTC.

The genes are TRBV5-1 and TRBJ2-1, with 10 bases aligning to TRBD2. The CDR3 has 16 amino acids. With V trimmed by 0 bases and J by 2 bases, 2 bases remained unmatched. The germline V gene has CDR1 SGHRS and CDR2 YFSETQ. The CDR3 DNA sequence: TGCGCCAGCAGCTTGGGACTAGCGGGCCCCTACAATGAGCAGTTCTTC. Translated, it gives CASSLGLAGPYNEQFF.

The chain uses TRBV27 and TRBJ2-7, with D maybe TRBD1 (6 bases). This CDR3 has 16 residues. From germline, CDR1 is MNHEY and CDR2 SMNVEV (reference sequence). V lost 6 bases and J 0 bases, leaving 18 bases between the germline ends. DNA of the CDR3: TGTGCCAGCAGGAGTGACAGGCCTTACTCCTCCTACGAGCAGTACTTC. This translates into CASRSDRPYSSYEQYF.

The rearrangement links TRBV4-1 to TRBJ1-4, with D unclear. Germline V lookup: CDR1 MGHRA, CDR2 YSYEKL. This CDR3 comprises 15 residues. V was trimmed by 0 bases and J by 0 bases, leaving 5 bases between them. The CDR3 region has the DNA TGCGCCAGCAGCCAAGATCCTGCAACTAATGAAAAACTGTTTTTT. It codes for CASSQDPATNEKLFF.

The V call is TRBV5-4, the J call TRBJ2-7, with a tentative D call TRBD2 (5 bases). CDR3 length: 13 amino acids. Trimming removed 4 bases at V and 7 bases at J, with 15 bases between. Germline values: CDR1 SGHNT, CDR2 YYREEE (reference sequence). The chain's CDR3 is CASSREGLGEQYF. The CDR3 DNA sequence: TGTGCCAGCAGCCGAGAGGGCCTCGGGGAGCAGTACTTC.

The rearrangement uses TRBV28 and TRBJ1-5; D possibly corresponds to TRBD1 (5 bases). The CDR3 covers 14 residues. From germline, CDR1 is MDHEN and CDR2 SYDVKM. V lost 4 bases and J 6 bases, leaving 13 bases between the germline ends. CDR3 region: CASSSLGEAQPQHF. The CDR3 DNA follows: TGTGCCAGCAGTTCTCTAGGGGAGGCTCAGCCCCAGCATTTT.

V usage is TRBV7-9 and J usage is TRBJ1-2; 9 nucleotides align to TRBD1. The CDR3 covers 17 residues. With V trimmed by 2 bases and J by 3 bases, 10 bases remained unmatched. Looked up from germline, CDR1 is SEHNR and CDR2 is FQNEAQ (reference sequence). CDR3 loop: CASSLLLDRGTDYGYTF. CDR3 coding DNA: TGTGCCAGCAGCTTATTATTGGACAGGGGTACGGACTATGGCTACACCTTC.

The chain links TRBV19 to TRBJ2-2, with TRBD1 matching over 10 bases. Per germline, CDR1 LNHDA and CDR2 SQIVND (reference sequence). This CDR3 is 15 amino acids long. V was pared by 5 bases and J by 6 bases, with 6 bases of the junction left unmatched. The CDR3 region has the DNA TGTGCCAGTAGTTCGGGACAGGGGAGCGCCGGGGAGCTGTTTTTT. It yields the protein CASSSGQGSAGELFF.

V usage is TRBV2 and J usage is TRBJ1-2, with D possibly TRBD1 on 5 matching bases. The V end was cut by 5 bases, the J end by 6 bases, with 16 bases between. Germline V lookup: CDR1 SNHLY, CDR2 FYNNEI. The CDR3 is made up of 14 amino acids. The CDR3 is CASSTTSGMDGYTF. Here the CDR3 DNA reads TGTGCCAGCAGTACGACCTCAGGGATGGATGGCTACACCTTC. The entire variable domain, with the rest obtained from reference TRBV2 and TRBJ1-2, is as follows: EPEVTQTPSHQVTQMGQEVILRCVPISNHLYFYWYRQILGQKVEFLVSFYNNEISEKSEIFDDQFSVERPDGSNFTLKIRSTKLEDSAMYFCASSTTSGMDGYTFGSGTRLTVV.

This clone was picked up one time. This rearrangement joins TRBV4-1 to TRBJ2-2; 8 positions match TRBD1. The ends lost 1 base at V and 10 bases at J; junction bases unmatched: 17. There are 18 residues in the CDR3. The germline gives CDR1 MGHRA, CDR2 YSYEKL. The CDR3 loop reads CASSQGQDRVKIREELFF. The CDR3 bases are TGCGCCAGCAGCCAAGGCCAGGACAGGGTTAAAATTAGAGAGGAGCTGTTTTTT.

The J gene is TRBJ1-1, the V gene TRBV6-5; TRBD1 matches 7 bases. The CDR3 contains 14 residues. Germline values: CDR1 MNHEY, CDR2 SVGAGI. Germline trimming cut 2 bases from V and 5 bases from J; bases unmatched to any gene: 5. This CDR3 reads CASSYGNRGTEAFF. CDR3 DNA sequence: TGTGCCAGCAGTTACGGGAACAGGGGAACTGAAGCTTTCTTT.

The rearrangement uses TRBV4-3 and TRBJ1-2, with 10 bases fitting TRBD1. The V gene's germline CDR1 is LGHNA and CDR2 YSLEER. CDR3 length: 16 amino acids. Trimming at V came to 0 bases and at J to 8 bases, leaving 9 bases not matched to a gene. In DNA form, the CDR3 reads TGCGCCAGCAGCCAAGAAACGGCGACAGGGGGCGACGGCTACACCTTC. Translated: CASSQETATGGDGYTF.